This T cell receptor (beta chain) was recovered during a study of T-cell memory formation after mild COVID-19. At the level of the study: The two donors had largely donor-specific TCR clusters.

5'RACE primed from the constant segment yielded TCR alpha and TCR beta cDNA libraries bearing sample barcodes and UMIs. A single record per CDR3 protein comes from TCRdb applying MiXCR to the 5' RACE reads. In the table there are fewer than 70,000 distinct CDR3 sequences, around 9.5% of which are singletons. Note on this clonotype: What it binds is unknown.

CDR1 and CDR2 from the germline V gene are SGHRS and YFSETQ. V lost 1 base and J lost 4; bases outside the gene matches: 7. The length of the CDR3 is 16 residues. Overall study findings and caveats: Contracting CD8+ clones were enriched in EMRA, CD4+ mainly in CM and EM.

Material for sequencing was PBMCs or a T cell subset sorted from them (not recorded which). This TCR came from a man aged 18 to 30 who had mild COVID-19 (a few samples of this study predate the infection). Cell type and time point are not known. The chain recombines TRBV5-1 with TRBJ2-2; TRBD1 matches 7 bases. The CDR3 protein is CASSLSSPGGTGELFF. As DNA, the CDR3 is TGCGCCAGCAGCTTGTCTTCTCCAGGGGGCACCGGGGAGCTGTTTTTT.